This T cell receptor beta chain was profiled in a study of blood T cell repertoires in COVID-19. Looking at the study overall: The United States, Italy and Spain were the sources of the acute and convalescent COVID-19 samples. From T cells, B-cell-depleted T cells, or PBMCs came the material, which was cDNA or gDNA.

V was pared by 2 bases and J by 3 bases, with 14 bases between. Germline V gives CDR1 SEHNR, CDR2 FQNEAQ (reference sequence). There are 15 residues in the CDR3. Assay used: immunoSEQ multiplex PCR; TCRdb lists only in-frame clones, some missing. The sample lists fewer than 300,000 clones, around 89% occurring once. This chain links TRBV7-9 with TRBJ2-7; D gene ambiguous. The clonotype was recovered from a man aged 25 to 40 with acute or convalescent COVID-19. Specimen: peripheral blood. The CDR3 DNA sequence: TGTGCCAGCAGCTTAAACAGATTTCTGAGCTACGAGCAGTACTTC. This sequence encodes CASSLNRFLSYEQYF. The entire variable domain, with the rest obtained from reference TRBV7-9 and TRBJ2-7, is as follows: DTGVSQNPRHKITKRGQNVTFRCDPISEHNRLYWYRQTLGQGPEFLTYFQNEAQLEKSRLLSDRFSAERPKGSFSTLEIQRTEQGDSAMYLCASSLNRFLSYEQYFGPGTRLTVT.